The 26 T cell receptor beta chains below were found in one sample sequenced in a study of T cells in tuberculosis. Data came from immunoSEQ multiplex PCR; TCRdb stores just in-frame clones and leaves some out. Of roughly 28,000 clones in the sample, 85% to 95% were seen once. The sample was PBMCs. These receptors all stem from a donor between 5 and 29 years old with latent tuberculosis or without tuberculosis infection.

V is TRBV19 and J is TRBJ2-7, with D possibly TRBD1 on 6 matching bases. The germline V gene has CDR1 LNHDA and CDR2 SQIVND (reference sequence). This CDR3 has 16 amino acids. V gave up 3 bases and J gave up 3 bases, with 18 bases separating them. CDR3 nucleotides: TGTGCCAGTAGTATTTCGTCTAGGACAGCTTACTACGAGCAGTACTTC. Amino acids: CASSISSRTAYYEQYF.

The chain uses TRBV2 and TRBJ1-2, with 9 bases that match TRBD1. Germline V gene sequence: CDR1 SNHLY, CDR2 FYNNEI. The V and J ends lost 6 bases and 6 bases, in that order; junction bases with no gene match: 5. The CDR3 extends over 13 amino acids. The CDR3 spells CASSFRDRDGYTF. In nucleotides, the CDR3 is TGTGCCAGCAGCTTCCGGGACAGGGATGGCTACACCTTC.

This chain joins TRBV30 and TRBJ1-1, with D perhaps matching TRBD1 (5 bases). From germline, CDR1 is GTSNPN and CDR2 SVGIG (reference sequence). There are 13 residues in the CDR3. V was trimmed by 1 base and J by 7 bases, leaving 13 bases between them. The DNA of the CDR3 is TGTGCCTGGAGTGGAGAAGTTAGGGGTGAAGCTTTCTTT. Translation gives CAWSGEVRGEAFF. Variable domain in full (rest from reference TRBV30 and TRBJ1-1): SQTIHQWPATLVQPVGSPLSLECTVEGTSNPNLYWYRQAAGRGLQLLFYSVGIGQISSEVPQNLSASRPQDRQFILSSKKLLLSDSGFYLCAWSGEVRGEAFFGQGTRLTVV.

This clone occurred once. The chain combines TRBV2 with TRBJ2-3, with 15 bases fitting TRBD2. Trimming at V came to 4 bases and at J to 3 bases, leaving 5 bases not matched to a gene. In germline, CDR1 is SNHLY, CDR2 FYNNEI. The CDR3 extends over 17 amino acids. CDR3 residues: CASSAGLAGGPTDTQYF. The DNA for the CDR3 is TGTGCCAGCAGTGCCGGACTAGCGGGGGGGCCGACAGATACGCAGTATTTT.

This chain links TRBV12-5 with TRBJ2-1; 7 bases align to TRBD1. Germline trimming cut 8 bases from V and 4 bases from J; bases unmatched to any gene: 8. The germline gives CDR1 LGHNT, CDR2 FRNRAP. There are 14 residues in the CDR3. The CDR3 here is CASNRGQAYNEQFF. CDR3 bases: TGTGCTAGTAACAGAGGACAGGCTTACAATGAGCAGTTCTTC.

V gene TRBV2 combines with J gene TRBJ2-7; TRBD1 agrees at 7 bases. The germline CDR1 and CDR2 sequences are SNHLY and FYNNEI. This CDR3 comprises 14 residues. With V trimmed by 6 bases and J by 3 bases, 8 bases remained unmatched. CDR3 residues: CASRTTGAGYEQYF. The CDR3, as DNA: TGTGCCAGCAGAACCACAGGGGCCGGCTACGAGCAGTACTTC.

In its sample, this clone was seen once. The chain links TRBV4-1 to TRBJ1-5; D gene uncertain. Germline V CDR1 and CDR2: MGHRA, YSYEKL. The CDR3 consists of 16 residues. Between the trimmed V and J ends, which lost 0 bases and 9 bases, there was a span of 18 bases. CDR3 nucleotides: TGCGCCAGCAGCCAAGATAACAGCTCTCCCCCCTCGCCCCAGCATTTT. It codes for CASSQDNSSPPSPQHF.

The gene calls are TRBV27 and TRBJ1-5; maybe TRBD1 (6 bases). V was cut by 6 bases and J by 5 bases, with 11 bases left in between. This CDR3 is built from 13 residues. Germline CDR1 and CDR2: MNHEY and SMNVEV (reference sequence). The DNA for the CDR3 is TGTGCCAGCAGAGAGGGGGAGTATCAGCCCCAGCATTTT. It specifies CASREGEYQPQHF.

The rearrangement joins TRBV28 to TRBJ1-5; TRBD1 agrees at 11 bases. The CDR3 length is 18 residues. V shed 2 bases and J 3 bases; nucleotides not matched to a gene: 9. The V gene's germline CDR1 is MDHEN and CDR2 SYDVKM. The CDR3 DNA reads TGTGCCAGCAGTTTAGCGGGACAGGGGGTTACGGTCAATCAGCCCCAGCATTTT. Amino acid sequence: CASSLAGQGVTVNQPQHF.

The chain couples TRBV5-1 to TRBJ2-3; D possibly corresponds to TRBD2 (6 bases). Trimming removed 4 bases from V and 6 bases from J, with 15 bases in between. The CDR3 sequence is 14 residues long. The germline CDR1 and CDR2 sequences are SGHRS and YFSETQ. The CDR3, as DNA: TGCGCCAGCAGCCCAGGGACTTTGCACGATACGCAGTATTTT. Translating gives CASSPGTLHDTQYF.

This chain joins TRBV6-5 and TRBJ2-7; 10 nucleotides line up with TRBD1. V was clipped by 4 bases and J by 4 bases; unmatched bases: 7. Germline V gene data show CDR1 as MNHEY and CDR2 as SVGAGI. This CDR3 is built from 15 residues. CDR3 coding DNA: TGTGCCAGCAGTTCGCCTGACAGGGGGCGGTACGAGCAGTACTTC. Translation gives CASSSPDRGRYEQYF.

The chain couples TRBV2 to TRBJ2-7; tentatively, D is TRBD1 (5 bases). The CDR3 has 12 amino acids. Trimming cost V 0 bases and J 9 bases, with 9 bases left between them. In germline, CDR1 is SNHLY, CDR2 FYNNEI. The CDR3 bases are TGTGCCAGCAGTGAAGCCGCAGGGTGGCAGTACTTC. Amino acids: CASSEAAGWQYF.

The rearrangement links TRBV5-6 to TRBJ1-2; maybe TRBD1 (5 bases). Trimming pared 2 bases from V and 9 bases from J, leaving 17 bases between. CDR1 is SGHDT, CDR2 YYEEEE, per germline. The CDR3 length is 14 residues. CDR3 amino acids: CASSLNAGLRSYTF. CDR3 DNA sequence: TGTGCCAGCAGCTTAAATGCGGGGCTAAGAAGCTACACCTTC.

The genes are TRBV19 and TRBJ2-1, with D possibly matching TRBD2 (5 bases). The ends were cut back, 7 bases at V and 0 bases at J, with 10 bases in the middle. CDR3 length equals 14 residues. The germline V gene has CDR1 LNHDA and CDR2 SQIVND (reference sequence). The CDR3 spells CASNFDYSYNEQFF. Here the CDR3 DNA reads TGTGCCAGTAACTTCGACTACTCCTACAATGAGCAGTTCTTC.

V is TRBV5-1 and J is TRBJ2-3, with 14 bases aligning to TRBD2. V lost 3 bases, J lost 4 bases, and 1 base stayed unmatched. There are 15 residues in the CDR3. Germline V gene sequence: CDR1 SGHRS, CDR2 YFSETQ. CDR3 in amino acids: CASSSGLAGADTQYF. CDR3 in DNA: TGCGCCAGCAGCTCGGGACTAGCGGGGGCAGATACGCAGTATTTT.

The chain links TRBV5-4 to TRBJ2-5; 9 nucleotides agree with TRBD2. Trimming cost V 4 bases and J 9 bases; bases outside gene matches: 7. Germline lookup yields CDR1 SGHNT and CDR2 YYREEE (reference sequence). This CDR3 contains 13 residues. The CDR3: CASSPGSGRAQYF. CDR3 DNA sequence: TGTGCCAGCAGCCCGGGTAGCGGGAGAGCCCAGTACTTC.

V usage is TRBV6-5 and J usage is TRBJ1-5; D gene ambiguous. CDR3 size: 15 residues. Trimming removed 6 bases at V and 0 bases at J, with 12 bases between. Germline-derived CDR1 and CDR2 are MNHEY and SVGAGI. CDR3 coding DNA: TGTGCCAGCAGGAGGAAACCCGATAGCAATCAGCCCCAGCATTTT. Translation gives CASRRKPDSNQPQHF.

The rearrangement joins TRBV28 to TRBJ2-5, with 10 positions matching TRBD2. The CDR3 spans 15 residues. V gave up 4 bases and J gave up 5 bases; unmatched junction bases: 7. CDR1 is MDHEN, CDR2 SYDVKM, per germline. The CDR3 coding sequence is TGTGCCAGCAGTTCGCGACCTAGCGGGAGCGAGACCCAGTACTTC. Amino acids: CASSSRPSGSETQYF. Together with reference TRBV28 and TRBJ2-5, the CDR3 gives the full variable domain: DVKVTQSSRYLVKRTGEKVFLECVQDMDHENMFWYRQDPGLGLRLIYFSYDVKMKEKGDIPEGYSVSREKKERFSLILESASTNQTSMYLCASSSRPSGSETQYFGPGTRLLVL.

V gene TRBV21-1 combines with J gene TRBJ2-7; no check of the table's D call, TRBD1, against the DNA was made. TRBV21-1 is a listed pseudogene. The CDR3 runs to 13 residues. The CDR3, as DNA: TGTGCCAGCAGCATTGCAGAATCCTACGAGCAGTACTTC. It is translated as CASSIAESYEQYF.

The chain has TRBV6-6 and TRBJ2-7; no clear D gene. In germline, CDR1 is MNHNY, CDR2 SVGAGI (reference sequence). The CDR3 extends over 12 amino acids. Trimming left V 0 bases short and J 4 bases short, with 4 bases between. CDR3 DNA: TGTGCCAGCAGTTACTCCCAGTACGAGCAGTACTTC. This translates into CASSYSQYEQYF.

The chain recombines TRBV7-2 with TRBJ2-1, with TRBD2 matching over 8 bases. Germline loops: CDR1 SGHTA, CDR2 FQGNSA. V shed 1 base, J shed 6 bases, and the junction held 8 bases outside the gene matches. The CDR3 covers 16 residues. The CDR3 reads CASSLERLAFGNEQFF. The CDR3 coding sequence is TGTGCCAGCAGCTTAGAGCGACTAGCGTTCGGCAATGAGCAGTTCTTC.

The V and J genes are TRBV6-6 and TRBJ2-3; 9 bases agree with TRBD2. The trim removed 8 bases at V and 6 bases at J, leaving 15 bases unmatched. CDR3 length: 16 amino acids. CDR1 is MNHNY and CDR2 is SVGAGI in the germline V gene (reference sequence). CDR3 amino acids: CASGVAGDVGRDTQYF. CDR3 bases: TGTGCCAGCGGGGTAGCGGGAGATGTAGGGAGGGATACGCAGTATTTT.

The chain combines TRBV19 with TRBJ1-1; 8 bases fit TRBD1. Germline V gene data show CDR1 as LNHDA and CDR2 as SQIVND (reference sequence). The CDR3 runs to 14 residues. J gave up 3 bases and V 5 bases, and 5 bases lay outside the gene matches. CDR3 residues: CASSGRGRDTEAFF. CDR3 nucleotides: TGTGCCAGTAGTGGCAGGGGGCGCGACACTGAAGCTTTCTTT.

V usage is TRBV11-1 and J usage is TRBJ2-7, with D possibly matching TRBD1 (6 bases). This CDR3 is built from 14 residues. Germline loops: CDR1 SGHAT, CDR2 FQDESV (reference sequence). Trimming pared 5 bases from V and 3 bases from J, leaving 14 bases between. CDR3 sequence: CASSQDSQIYEQYF. CDR3 nucleotide sequence: TGTGCCAGCAGCCAGGACAGTCAAATCTACGAGCAGTACTTC.

This sequence joins TRBV2 and TRBJ2-3, with D perhaps TRBD2 (5 bases). Germline-derived CDR1 and CDR2 are SNHLY and FYNNEI. The CDR3 is 14 amino acids. V was trimmed by 10 bases and J by 0 bases, leaving 14 bases between them. The DNA for the CDR3 is TGTGCCACGAAAACTAGTTCTAGCACAGATACGCAGTATTTT. Translating gives CATKTSSSTDTQYF.

This chain uses TRBV4-2 with TRBJ2-1; TRBD2 agrees at 8 bases. The CDR3 is 16 residues long. The ends lost 4 bases at V and 8 bases at J; junction bases unmatched: 13. CDR1 is LGHNA and CDR2 is YNFKEQ in the germline V gene. As DNA, the CDR3 is TGTGCCAGCAGCCGATCCGGGACTAGAGGTGTCGATGAGCAGTTCTTC. Encoded protein: CASSRSGTRGVDEQFF.